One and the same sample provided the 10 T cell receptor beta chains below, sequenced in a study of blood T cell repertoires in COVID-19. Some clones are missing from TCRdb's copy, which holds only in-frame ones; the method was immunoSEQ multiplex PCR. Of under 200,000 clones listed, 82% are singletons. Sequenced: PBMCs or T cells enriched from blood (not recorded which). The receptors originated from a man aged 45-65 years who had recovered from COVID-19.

In nucleotides, the CDR3 is TGTGCCAGCGGGAGCCATGACAGGGGAGGGAATCAGCCCCAGCATTTT. Residues: CASGSHDRGGNQPQHF. The rearrangement uses TRBV27 and TRBJ1-5; 8 nucleotides match TRBD1. Trimming took 8 bases from V and 4 from J; bases not matched to a gene: 13. The germline V gene has CDR1 MNHEY and CDR2 SMNVEV (reference sequence). The CDR3 runs to 16 residues.

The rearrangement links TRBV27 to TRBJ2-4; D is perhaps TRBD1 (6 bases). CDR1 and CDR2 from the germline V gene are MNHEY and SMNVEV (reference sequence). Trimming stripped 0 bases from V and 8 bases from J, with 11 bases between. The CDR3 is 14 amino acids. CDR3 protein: CASSLSPGVHIQYF. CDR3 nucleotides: TGTGCCAGCAGTTTATCTCCAGGGGTTCACATTCAGTACTTC.

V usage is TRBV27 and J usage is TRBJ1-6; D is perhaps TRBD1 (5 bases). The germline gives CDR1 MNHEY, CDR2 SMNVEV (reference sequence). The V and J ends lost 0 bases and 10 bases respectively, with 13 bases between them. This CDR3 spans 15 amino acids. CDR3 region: CASSLSGGVESPLHF. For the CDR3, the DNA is TGTGCCAGCAGTTTATCGGGGGGTGTGGAGTCACCCCTCCACTTT.

CDR3 in DNA: TGTGCCAGCAGCTTGTCGGGACAGGCATCTACGTCTAGGGGAGAGCAGTACTTC. It codes for CASSLSGQASTSRGEQYF. The V call is TRBV13, the J call TRBJ2-7; 8 bases line up with TRBD1. The length of the CDR3 is 18 residues. Per germline, CDR1 PRHDT and CDR2 FYEKMQ (reference sequence). V lost 3 bases to trimming and J lost 7 bases; unmatched junction nucleotides: 20.

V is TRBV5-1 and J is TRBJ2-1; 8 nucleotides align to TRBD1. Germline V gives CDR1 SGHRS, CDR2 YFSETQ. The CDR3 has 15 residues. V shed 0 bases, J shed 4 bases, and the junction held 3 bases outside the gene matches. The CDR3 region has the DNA TGCGCCAGCAGCTTGGGGCAGGGGGCATACAATGAGCAGTTCTTC. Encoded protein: CASSLGQGAYNEQFF.

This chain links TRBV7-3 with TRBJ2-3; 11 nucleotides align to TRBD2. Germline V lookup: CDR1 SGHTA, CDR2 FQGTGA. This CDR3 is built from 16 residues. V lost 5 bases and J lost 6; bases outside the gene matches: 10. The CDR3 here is CASSPEGSGGADTQYF. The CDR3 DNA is TGTGCCAGCAGCCCCGAAGGTAGCGGGGGGGCCGATACGCAGTATTTT.

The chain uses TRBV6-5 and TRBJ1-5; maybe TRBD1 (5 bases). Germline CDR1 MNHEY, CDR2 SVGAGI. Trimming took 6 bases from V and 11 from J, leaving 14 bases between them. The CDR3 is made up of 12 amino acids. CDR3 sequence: CASSPRTGSQHF. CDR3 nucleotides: TGTGCCAGCAGCCCACGTACAGGTTCCCAGCATTTT.

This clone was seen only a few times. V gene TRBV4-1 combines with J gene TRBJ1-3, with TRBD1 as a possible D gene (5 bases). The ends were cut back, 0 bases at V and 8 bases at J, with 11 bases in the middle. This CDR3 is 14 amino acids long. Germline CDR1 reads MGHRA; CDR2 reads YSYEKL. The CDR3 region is CASSQDGQGYTIYF. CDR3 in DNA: TGCGCCAGCAGCCAAGATGGCCAGGGCTACACCATATATTTT.

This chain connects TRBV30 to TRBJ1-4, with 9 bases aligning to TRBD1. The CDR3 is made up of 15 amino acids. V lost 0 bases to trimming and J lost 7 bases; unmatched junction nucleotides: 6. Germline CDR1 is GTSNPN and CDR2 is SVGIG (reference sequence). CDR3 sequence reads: CAWSVWGQGSEKLFF. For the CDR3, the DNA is TGTGCCTGGAGTGTCTGGGGACAGGGCAGTGAAAAACTGTTTTTT.

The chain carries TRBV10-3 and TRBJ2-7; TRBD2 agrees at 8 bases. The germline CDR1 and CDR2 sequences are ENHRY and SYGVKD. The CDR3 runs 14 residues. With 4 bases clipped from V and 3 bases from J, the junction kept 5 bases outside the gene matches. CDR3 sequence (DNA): TGTGCCATCAGTGGCAGCGGGAGAAACTACGAGCAGTACTTC. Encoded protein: CAISGSGRNYEQYF.